Described below is a single T cell receptor (beta chain) sequence and its context. No patient received treatment before thyroid surgery. TCRdb re-analyzed the PCR reads through MiXCR. The repertoire holds around 25,000 clones, with approximately 24% as singletons. The data originate from a study of metastatic and nonmetastatic thyroid tumors. The V end was cut by 5 bases, the J end by 9 bases, with 19 bases between. Germline assignment: CDR1 MNHEY and CDR2 SMNVEV (reference sequence). The CDR3 extends over 14 amino acids. The chain has TRBV27 and TRBJ1-2; TRBD1 might be the D (6 bases). The sample consisted of blood. The sequence came from a female donor with papillary thyroid cancer or a benign thyroid nodule (not recorded which). Some clones in this sample may be carry-over from other donors' samples. In DNA, the CDR3 is TGTGCCAGCAGTGACAGGAGTGCTAACTACTGCTACACCTTC. This codes for CASSDRSANYCYTF.